Below are 30 T cell receptor beta chains sequenced from a single sample in a study of T cell clonality in common variable immunodeficiency. Assay: immunoSEQ multiplex PCR; the TCRdb copy retains only in-frame clones and omits some. There are 40,000 to 45,000 clones in the sample, none observed a single time. The sequenced material came from peripheral blood mononuclear cells. These receptors were collected from a person aged 18 to 70 in good health.

Regarding this clone: With the read ending 3 residues before the CDR3 end, the germline J gene is used to fill in that end. Distinct nucleotide sequences in the sample also encode this CDR3. The rearrangement joins TRBV2 to TRBJ1-5; TRBD1 matches at 7 bases. The junction had 5 bases not matched to a gene; V was cut back by 6 bases and J by 0 bases. The CDR3 spans 15 residues. Germline V gives CDR1 SNHLY, CDR2 FYNNEI. The CDR3 is CASSGTDYSNQPQHF. Incomplete CDR3 DNA: TGTGCCAGCAGCGGGACAGACTATAGCAATCAGCCC.

This clone was found many times. The sequenced fragment ends 3 residues before the CDR3 boundary, so the rest is inferred from the germline J gene. The genes are TRBV18 and TRBJ1-4; D might be TRBD1 (5 bases). Per the germline V gene, CDR1 is KGHSH and CDR2 is LQKENI. The CDR3 sequence is 19 residues long. The V gene lost 3 bases and the J gene lost 3 bases, with 23 bases spanning the gap. The CDR3 protein is CASSPLAPGPLLANEKLFF. The part of the CDR3 DNA that was read is TGTGCCAGCTCACCCCTGGCCCCAGGGCCCCTCCTCGCTAATGAAAAA.

This clone has at least ten counts. The read falls 3 residues short of the CDR3 end, and the missing part is taken from the germline J gene. The V gene is TRBV5-4, the J gene TRBJ1-6; 7 positions match TRBD1. Trimming took 0 bases from V and 9 from J; bases not matched to a gene: 6. The CDR3 contains 15 residues. Germline loops: CDR1 SGHNT, CDR2 YYREEE (reference sequence). CDR3 sequence: CASSLGQGEASPLHF. The DNA read from the CDR3 is TGTGCCAGCAGCTTGGGACAGGGTGAGGCTTCACCC.

There are many counts of this clone. The read ends 3 residues before the CDR3 terminus; that terminus is restored from the germline J gene. The V gene is TRBV28, the J gene TRBJ1-1; perhaps TRBD1 as D (5 bases). There are 14 residues in the CDR3. Germline CDR1 MDHEN, CDR2 SYDVKM. V was trimmed by 5 bases and J by 2 bases, leaving 12 bases between them. The CDR3 sequence is CASSPRGANTEAFF. The sequenced part of the CDR3 DNA is TGTGCCAGCAGTCCCCGTGGGGCCAACACTGAA. Together with reference TRBV28 and TRBJ1-1, the CDR3 gives the full variable domain: DVKVTQSSRYLVKRTGEKVFLECVQDMDHENMFWYRQDPGLGLRLIYFSYDVKMKEKGDIPEGYSVSREKKERFSLILESASTNQTSMYLCASSPRGANTEAFFGQGTRLTVV.

This clone came up many times. Sequencing ends 3 residues short of the CDR3 end; the germline J gene provides the rest. V and J are TRBV2 and TRBJ2-5; D is ambiguous. V lost 3 bases to trimming and J lost 5 bases, with 10 bases between them. CDR3 length: 13 residues. Germline loops: CDR1 SNHLY, CDR2 FYNNEI. The CDR3 DNA, read in part, is TGTGCCAGCAGTGAGGCTAGATGGGAGACC. It is translated as CASSEARWET. The whole CDR3 reads CASSEARWETQYF. Looking up the rest from reference TRBV2 and TRBJ2-5 gives the full variable domain: EPEVTQTPSHQVTQMGQEVILRCVPISNHLYFYWYRQILGQKVEFLVSFYNNEISEKSEIFDDQFSVERPDGSNFTLKIRSTKLEDSAMYFCASSEARWETQYFGPGTRLLVL.

In this sample, this clone turned up many times. The read finishes 3 residues shy of the CDR3 end, and the germline J gene is used to complete it. The chain is built from TRBV2 and TRBJ1-6; 9 positions agree with TRBD1. This CDR3 is 17 amino acids long. V shed 1 base, J shed 10 bases, and the junction held 11 bases outside the gene matches. CDR1 is SNHLY and CDR2 is FYNNEI in the germline V gene. The sequenced part of the CDR3 DNA is TGTGCCAGCAGTGAAGTAGTGGGGGACAGGGATATCTCACCC. Translating it yields CASSEVVGDRDISP. The entire CDR3 is CASSEVVGDRDISPLHF. The full variable domain, in which reference TRBV2 and TRBJ1-6 provide the parts outside the CDR3, is EPEVTQTPSHQVTQMGQEVILRCVPISNHLYFYWYRQILGQKVEFLVSFYNNEISEKSEIFDDQFSVERPDGSNFTLKIRSTKLEDSAMYFCASSEVVGDRDISPLHFGNGTRLTVT.

At least ten counts were recorded for this clone. The read ends 3 residues early relative to the CDR3; the germline J gene fills the gap. The chain couples TRBV18 to TRBJ2-1; 11 nucleotides align to TRBD1. The CDR3 consists of 15 residues. J gave up 8 bases and V 2 bases, and 5 bases lay outside the gene matches. The germline gives CDR1 KGHSH, CDR2 LQKENI. The CDR3 loop is CASSPRDRGVYEQFF. CDR3 bases read: TGTGCCAGCTCACCAAGGGACAGGGGGGTCTATGAG.

Ten or more counts support this clone. Coverage ceases 3 residues before the CDR3 finishes, and the germline J gene fills in the end. The chain recombines TRBV10-3 with TRBJ2-2; D possibly corresponds to TRBD1 (5 bases). Trimming pared 6 bases from V and 1 base from J, leaving 9 bases between. The length of the CDR3 is 14 residues. Germline V gene sequence: CDR1 ENHRY, CDR2 SYGVKD. The CDR3 is CAIRTEKNTGELFF. The part of the CDR3 DNA that was read is TGTGCCATCAGGACAGAAAAGAACACCGGGGAG.

This clone was seen repeatedly, ten times or more. The read comes to an end 3 residues before the CDR3 does, leaving the germline J gene to fill in the end. V gene TRBV7-8 combines with J gene TRBJ2-3; TRBD1 matches 9 bases. Losses at the gene ends were 5 bases for V and 3 bases for J; bases not matched to a gene: 9. Germline-derived CDR1 and CDR2 are SGHVS and FQNEAQ. CDR3 size: 16 residues. The covered CDR3 bases are TGTGCCAGCAGCCTTGACAGGGGGACAGATACAGATACG. Its translation: CASSLDRGTDTDT. The whole CDR3 sequence reads CASSLDRGTDTDTQYF.

This clone has ten or more counts. The DNA ends 3 residues before the CDR3 does, and the rest of the CDR3 is filled in from the germline J gene. The genes are TRBV7-9 and TRBJ1-2; D is possibly TRBD1 (6 bases). This CDR3 has 14 residues. Trimming removed 3 bases from V and 6 bases from J, with 14 bases in between. CDR1 is SEHNR and CDR2 is FQNEAQ in the germline V gene (reference sequence). The CDR3 reads CASSFPSGTHGYTF. The sequenced CDR3 bases are TGTGCCAGCAGCTTCCCCTCGGGGACACATGGC.

At least ten counts were recorded for this clone. The observed sequence ends 3 residues before the CDR3 terminus, with the missing tail filled in from the germline J gene. The chain links TRBV29-1 to TRBJ2-1, with D perhaps matching TRBD2 (5 bases). Trimming took 5 bases from V and 0 from J, leaving 14 bases between them. Germline lookup yields CDR1 SQVTM and CDR2 ANQGSEA. This CDR3 has 15 amino acids. The CDR3 bases that were read are TGCAGCGTTTCTCCGAGCGGAAGCTCCTACAATGAG. As protein: CSVSPSGSSYNE. The full CDR3 is CSVSPSGSSYNEQFF.

There are many counts of this clone. Sequencing ends 3 residues short of the CDR3 end; the germline J gene provides the rest. The chain uses TRBV2 and TRBJ2-3; D may be TRBD1 (6 bases). Germline V gene data show CDR1 as SNHLY and CDR2 as FYNNEI. The CDR3 spans 15 residues. V lost 9 bases to trimming and J lost 1 base, with 17 bases between them. Partial CDR3 DNA: TGTGCCAGTCCTCACAGGAAGGGGGGCACAGATACG. Its translation is CASPHRKGGTDT. The complete CDR3 sequence is CASPHRKGGTDTQYF.

This clone was seen at least ten times. The read ends 3 residues early relative to the CDR3; the germline J gene fills the gap. This rearrangement joins TRBV20-1 to TRBJ1-2; D is unclear. This CDR3 is built from 11 residues. Germline V gene data show CDR1 as DFQATT and CDR2 as SNEGSKA (reference sequence). The ends were cut back, 3 bases at V and 7 bases at J, with 9 bases in the middle. CDR3 DNA (partial): TGCAGTGCTAGGCGGAGGCCTGGC. This gives the protein CSARRRPG. The whole CDR3 reads CSARRRPGYTF.

As regards this clone: Sequencing ends 3 residues short of the CDR3 end; the germline J gene provides the rest. The chain is built from TRBV25-1 and TRBJ1-4, with a tentative D call TRBD1 (6 bases). CDR1 MGHDK and CDR2 SYGVNS come from the germline V gene. Trimming stripped 6 bases from V and 8 bases from J, with 25 bases between. The CDR3 loop spans 17 amino acids. CDR3 amino acids: CASSDPTLANRGEKLFF. CDR3 bases read: TGTGCCAGCAGCGACCCTACGTTGGCAAATAGGGGGGAAAAA.

This clone was counted many times. The DNA read from the CDR3 is TGTGCCAGCTTTAAGGACACTGAA. This gives the protein CASFKDTE. The CDR3 reads in full as CASFKDTEAFF. The chain couples TRBV18 to TRBJ1-1; no clear D gene. The read finishes 3 residues shy of the CDR3 end, and the germline J gene is used to complete it. V was trimmed by 7 bases and J by 3 bases, leaving 6 bases between them. The length of the CDR3 is 11 residues. The V gene's germline CDR1 is KGHSH and CDR2 LQKENI.

This clone was found many times. The sequenced fragment ends 3 residues before the CDR3 boundary, so the rest is inferred from the germline J gene. This chain connects TRBV28 to TRBJ1-2; the D is unclear. The CDR3 sequence is 12 residues long. Germline CDR1 and CDR2: MDHEN and SYDVKM. CDR3 region: CASSSGGWGYTF. The sequenced CDR3 bases are TGTGCCAGCAGTTCGGGCGGGTGGGGC.

This clone has at least ten counts. The read halts 3 residues ahead of the CDR3 end, with the missing end drawn from the germline J gene. The chain links TRBV7-9 to TRBJ1-1; D unresolved. V was pared by 10 bases and J by 3 bases, with 9 bases between. This CDR3 has 11 amino acids. Germline assignment: CDR1 SEHNR and CDR2 FQNEAQ (reference sequence). The part of the CDR3 DNA that was read is TGTGCCACCCACCGGGACACTGAA. This sequence encodes CATHRDTE. The whole CDR3 protein reads CATHRDTEAFF.

This clone has a count of ten or more. The read is 3 residues too short to cover the CDR3 end, so that end is filled in from the germline J gene. The chain has TRBV19 and TRBJ1-1; no clear D gene. CDR1 and CDR2 from the germline V gene are LNHDA and SQIVND (reference sequence). The CDR3 runs 14 residues. Trimming left V 5 bases short and J 1 base short, with 11 bases between. The CDR3 region is CASSPSAGNTEAFF. Incomplete CDR3 DNA: TGTGCCAGTAGTCCCTCCGCGGGGAACACTGAA.

At least ten counts were recorded for this clone. The read terminates 3 residues before the CDR3 end, so the remaining end is supplied by the germline J gene. The V gene is TRBV6-2 or TRBV6-3, the J gene TRBJ2-1; TRBD1 aligns across 10 bases. V shed 2 bases, J shed 4 bases, and the junction held 2 bases outside the gene matches. Germline CDR1 MNHEY, CDR2 SVGEGT. The CDR3 runs to 15 residues. The DNA read from the CDR3 is TGTGCCAGCAGTTACCGGGACAGGGGTTACAATGAG. The encoded protein is CASSYRDRGYNE. The complete CDR3 protein is CASSYRDRGYNEQFF.

This clone has a count of ten or more. The read terminates 3 residues ahead of where the CDR3 ends, so the germline J gene completes it. The chain couples TRBV12-3 or TRBV12-4 to TRBJ2-7; 10 nucleotides line up with TRBD2. The CDR3 loop spans 16 amino acids. V lost 6 bases to trimming and J lost 2 bases; unmatched junction nucleotides: 10. CDR3 DNA, as far as it was read: TGTGCCAGCAGCAGGCCCCTAGCGGGGGAACCCTACGAG. It codes for CASSRPLAGEPYE. The CDR3 reads in full as CASSRPLAGEPYEQYF.

This clone was detected many times. The DNA read from the CDR3 is TGCGCCAGCAGCTTGACAGGACAGGGCATTAACTACGAG. Protein product: CASSLTGQGINYE. The complete CDR3 protein is CASSLTGQGINYEQYF. The V gene is TRBV5-1, the J gene TRBJ2-7; TRBD1 aligns across 8 bases. The sequence runs out 3 residues before the end of the CDR3; the remainder is reconstructed from the germline J gene. CDR1 and CDR2 from the germline V gene are SGHRS and YFSETQ. The CDR3 sequence is 16 residues long. J was trimmed by 3 bases and V by 1 base; bases with no gene match: 9.

Regarding this clone: The read ends 3 residues before the CDR3 terminus; that terminus is restored from the germline J gene. The rearrangement uses TRBV11-2 and TRBJ2-7; D is ambiguous. This CDR3 region has 13 residues. Germline V CDR1 and CDR2: SGHAT, FQNNGV. V shed 3 bases and J shed 2 bases, with 8 bases lying between them. The sequenced CDR3 bases are TGTGCCAGCAGCTTCCAGGCAACCTACGAG. This translates into CASSFQATYE. The full CDR3 protein reads CASSFQATYEQYF.

This clone was observed at least ten times. The CDR3 end is not reached by the read, which stops 3 residues before it; the germline J gene fills it in. V usage is TRBV19 and J usage is TRBJ2-7; 7 bases line up with TRBD1. The CDR3 spans 14 residues. In germline, CDR1 is LNHDA, CDR2 SQIVND (reference sequence). V lost 5 bases and J lost 5; bases outside the gene matches: 9. Partial CDR3 DNA: TGTGCCAGTAGTCCGTCGAACAGGGGTGACGAG. Translated, it gives CASSPSNRGDE. The whole CDR3 sequence is CASSPSNRGDEQYF.

Ten or more counts support this clone. The CDR3 end lies 3 residues beyond the end of the read and is filled in from the germline J gene. The V call is TRBV19, the J call TRBJ1-5, with no clear D. From germline, CDR1 is LNHDA and CDR2 SQIVND (reference sequence). V was clipped by 2 bases and J by 6 bases, with 11 bases between them. This CDR3 has 14 residues. CDR3 DNA (partial): TGTGCCAGTAGTATATCAGGAAACGGTCAGCCC. Its translation: CASSISGNGQP. The CDR3 in its entirety is CASSISGNGQPQHF. The full variable domain, its missing parts supplied by reference TRBV19 and TRBJ1-5, is DGGITQSPKYLFRKEGQNVTLSCEQNLNHDAMYWYRQDPGQGLRLIYYSQIVNDFQKGDIAEGYSVSREKKESFPLTVTSAQKNPTAFYLCASSISGNGQPQHFGDGTRLSIL.

In this sample, this clone turned up many times. This CDR3 reads CASSLDRDPFGYTF. The covered CDR3 bases are TGTGCCAGCAGCTTGGACAGAGACCCCTTCGGC. The chain combines TRBV5-5 with TRBJ1-2, with no clear D. The DNA ends 3 residues before the CDR3 does, and the rest of the CDR3 is filled in from the germline J gene. This CDR3 has 14 residues. Germline CDR1 and CDR2: SGHKS and YYEKEE (reference sequence).

This clone was observed many times. The read falls 3 residues short of the CDR3 end, and the missing part is taken from the germline J gene. The chain couples TRBV7-2 to TRBJ2-3, with 8 nucleotides matching TRBD2. The CDR3 runs to 15 residues. The J segment lost 6 bases and the V segment lost 1 base, leaving 6 bases of the junction unmatched. The germline V gene has CDR1 SGHTA and CDR2 FQGNSA. CDR3 in amino acids: CASSLGGGGTDTQYF. CDR3 DNA, as far as it was read: TGTGCCAGCAGCTTAGGTGGCGGGGGGACCGATACG.

This clone was observed at least ten times. The sequence runs out 3 residues before the end of the CDR3; the remainder is reconstructed from the germline J gene. The chain recombines TRBV5-1 with TRBJ2-2; the match to TRBD2 covers 11 bases. Germline-derived CDR1 and CDR2 are SGHRS and YFSETQ. The CDR3 loop spans 16 amino acids. Losses at the gene ends were 5 bases for V and 6 bases for J; bases not matched to a gene: 9. The CDR3 here is CASRELAGAPSGELFF. The CDR3 DNA, read in part, is TGCGCCAGCAGAGAACTAGCGGGGGCCCCGTCCGGGGAG.

This clone was found many times. The observed sequence ends 3 residues before the CDR3 terminus, with the missing tail filled in from the germline J gene. The chain recombines TRBV4-1 with TRBJ2-6; the match to TRBD1 covers 8 bases. V gave up 4 bases and J gave up 2 bases; unmatched junction bases: 7. This CDR3 comprises 17 residues. Germline lookup yields CDR1 MGHRA and CDR2 YSYEKL. The CDR3 spells CASSLSPTGAGANVLTF. Partial CDR3 DNA: TGCGCCAGCAGCCTTTCCCCGACAGGGGCTGGGGCCAACGTC.

This clone was recorded at least ten times. The CDR3 is cut off 3 residues early in the read; its end comes from the germline J gene. The sample carries other DNA sequences with the same CDR3. The chain couples TRBV6-1 to TRBJ1-6, with D hard to call. The CDR3 contains 14 residues. V was shortened by 1 base and J by 7 bases, with 8 bases between the two germline ends. Germline V gives CDR1 MNHNS, CDR2 SASEGT. The part of the CDR3 DNA that was read is TGTGCCAGCAGTGAAGGGGCCGAAAATTCACCC. It specifies CASSEGAENSP. The entire CDR3 is CASSEGAENSPLHF.

This clone was seen repeatedly, ten times or more. The CDR3: CASSPETGYEQYF. CDR3 bases read: TGCGCCAGCAGCCCCGAAACAGGCTACGAG. J is TRBJ2-7 and V is TRBV4-1; D perhaps matches TRBD1 (5 bases). The CDR3 end lies 3 residues beyond the end of the read and is filled in from the germline J gene. V was trimmed by 4 bases and J by 3 bases, leaving 10 bases between them. The length of the CDR3 is 13 residues. Germline-derived CDR1 and CDR2 are MGHRA and YSYEKL.